Each of the 32 T cell receptor beta chains below was sequenced from the same sample in a study of beta chain features in type 1 diabetes. Broader study findings: For Type 1 diabetes patients, all four CD4+ subsets carried TCRB CDR3s that were moderately but significantly shorter.

As every portion of the isolated RNA was reverse transcribed, the sequencing read expressed TCRB transcripts. Data came from immunoSEQ multiplex PCR; TCRdb stores just in-frame clones and leaves some out. Here the sample spans hundreds of thousands of clones, roughly 13% being singletons. Antigen specificity for these receptors is unknown. Material for sequencing was naive CD4+ T cells from blood. The receptors were sampled from a man younger than 30 with type 1 diabetes.

With regard to this clone: The identical CDR3 is also encoded by other nucleotide sequences in the sample. CDR3 in DNA: TGCGCCAGCAGCTTGGTGGCAGATACGCAGTATTTT. Its protein product is CASSLVADTQYF. The chain couples TRBV5-1 to TRBJ2-3; no clear D. V lost 0 bases to trimming and J lost 4 bases, with 3 bases between them. The CDR3 runs to 12 residues. From germline, CDR1 is SGHRS and CDR2 YFSETQ.

The J gene is TRBJ2-7, the V gene TRBV2, with 11 bases matching TRBD1. The germline V gene encodes CDR1 SNHLY and CDR2 FYNNEI. This CDR3 is 13 amino acids long. Trimming cost V 7 bases and J 4 bases; bases outside gene matches: 3. Here the CDR3 DNA reads TGTGCCAGCAAGGGACAGGGGGTTTACGAGCAGTACTTC. Translating gives CASKGQGVYEQYF.

The gene calls are TRBV5-1 and TRBJ1-5; the D gene is possibly TRBD1 (5 bases). This CDR3 comprises 13 residues. Per germline, CDR1 SGHRS and CDR2 YFSETQ. The V end lost 0 bases, the J end lost 7 bases, and 8 bases lay between the germline ends. CDR3 sequence: CASSLEGTQPQHF. CDR3 nucleotide sequence: TGCGCCAGCAGCTTGGAGGGGACCCAGCCCCAGCATTTT.

This clone was seen a handful of times. The chain joins TRBV30 to TRBJ1-1, with D unresolved. The germline V and J ends were trimmed by 4 bases and 0 bases, with 12 bases remaining between them. This CDR3 is built from 14 residues. Germline values: CDR1 GTSNPN, CDR2 SVGIG (reference sequence). The CDR3 DNA is TGTGCCTGGAAGTCAGGACCGATGAACACTGAAGCTTTCTTT. Its protein is CAWKSGPMNTEAFF.

This clone turned up a few times. This rearrangement joins TRBV12-5 to TRBJ2-2; D is unclear. With 1 base removed from V and 5 bases from J, the gap between germline ends came to 14 bases. The germline V gene has CDR1 LGHNT and CDR2 FRNRAP. This CDR3 comprises 16 residues. For the CDR3, the DNA is TGTGCTAGTGGTTTGGGCGGACGGCTGAGAACCGGGGAGCTGTTTTTT. Residues: CASGLGGRLRTGELFF. Complete variable domain (other parts from reference TRBV12-5 and TRBJ2-2): DARVTQTPRHKVTEMGQEVTMRCQPILGHNTVFWYRQTMMQGLELLAYFRNRAPLDDSGMPKDRFSAEMPDATLATLKIQPSEPRDSAVYFCASGLGGRLRTGELFFGEGSRLTVL.

V gene TRBV9 combines with J gene TRBJ2-7; 9 positions match TRBD1. V was pared by 0 bases and J by 5 bases, with 6 bases of the junction left unmatched. CDR3 length equals 15 residues. Germline CDR1 reads SGDLS; CDR2 reads YYNGEE. CDR3 protein: CASSVDRTGVHEQYF. For the CDR3, the DNA is TGTGCCAGCAGCGTAGACCGGACAGGGGTACACGAGCAGTACTTC. Full variable domain (missing parts from reference TRBV9 and TRBJ2-7): DSGVTQTPKHLITATGQRVTLRCSPRSGDLSVYWYQQSLDQGLQFLIQYYNGEERAKGNILERFSAQQFPDLHSELNLSSLELGDSALYFCASSVDRTGVHEQYFGPGTRLTVT.

Only a few counts were recorded for this clone. The chain uses TRBV14 and TRBJ1-5, with a tentative D call TRBD1 (6 bases). Germline lookup yields CDR1 SGHDN and CDR2 FVKESK. V lost 2 bases and J lost 11, with 13 bases in between. The CDR3 contains 13 residues. In nucleotides, the CDR3 is TGTGCCAGCAGCCAATCTGAAACAGGGACCCAGCATTTT. Protein product: CASSQSETGTQHF.

The table lists this clone with a few counts. V and J are TRBV18 and TRBJ2-3, with TRBD2 matching 10 bases. Germline V gives CDR1 KGHSH, CDR2 LQKENI. The CDR3 runs to 19 residues. Losses at the gene ends were 2 bases for V and 1 base for J; bases not matched to a gene: 12. Written as DNA, the CDR3 is TGTGCCAGCTCACCAATAGTGCCTCTAGCGGGGGTTGGCACAGATACGCAGTATTTT. This encodes CASSPIVPLAGVGTDTQYF. The full variable domain, rest sourced from reference TRBV18 and TRBJ2-3, is NAGVMQNPRHLVRRRGQEARLRCSPMKGHSHVYWYRQLPEEGLKFMVYLQKENIIDESGMPKERFSAEFPKEGPSILRIQQVVRGDSAAYFCASSPIVPLAGVGTDTQYFGPGTRLTVL.

This clone was counted a few times. The chain couples TRBV2 to TRBJ1-5; a possible D gene is TRBD1 (6 bases). This CDR3 region has 18 residues. Trimming took 2 bases from V and 2 from J, leaving 19 bases between them. The germline gives CDR1 SNHLY, CDR2 FYNNEI. CDR3 nucleotides: TGTGCCAGCAGTGAAAGGTGGAACTGGGGGCAGGGCAATCAGCCCCAGCATTTT. Translation gives CASSERWNWGQGNQPQHF.

This clone was observed a handful of times. Other DNA variants within this sample encode the same CDR3. The chain is built from TRBV14 and TRBJ2-5; 9 nucleotides line up with TRBD1. This CDR3 has 13 residues. V was pared by 4 bases and J by 5 bases, with 2 bases of the junction left unmatched. The germline V gene encodes CDR1 SGHDN and CDR2 FVKESK. CDR3 DNA: TGTGCCAGCAGCCGAACAGGGGGCGAGACCCAGTACTTC. It codes for CASSRTGGETQYF.

The rearrangement joins TRBV6-1 to TRBJ2-7, with 8 bases identical to TRBD1. The CDR3 runs to 15 residues. J lost 7 bases, V lost 8 bases, and 16 bases had no gene match. CDR1 and CDR2 from the germline V gene are MNHNS and SASEGT. CDR3 nucleotides: TGTGCCAGCCCCGGCCGGACAGGGAGCCTGTTTGAGCAGTACTTC. Residues: CASPGRTGSLFEQYF.

The chain is built from TRBV4-1 and TRBJ1-2; D gene unclear. Trimming removed 4 bases at V and 7 bases at J, with 16 bases between. This CDR3 spans 14 amino acids. Germline V gene lookup returns CDR1 MGHRA and CDR2 YSYEKL. The CDR3, as DNA: TGCGCCAGCAGCCGAGACGTCCCGGAGGGTGGCTACACCTTC. The encoded protein is CASSRDVPEGGYTF.

This rearrangement joins TRBV27 to TRBJ2-1; TRBD2 agrees at 11 bases. The J segment lost 10 bases and the V segment lost 2 bases, leaving 4 bases of the junction unmatched. In germline, CDR1 is MNHEY, CDR2 SMNVEV (reference sequence). The CDR3 runs 14 residues. DNA for the CDR3: TGTGCCAGCAGTTTAAGGGGACTAGCGGCCGAGCAGTTCTTC. It yields the protein CASSLRGLAAEQFF.

This clone was counted only a few times. The CDR3 sequence is CASSLAPTAGTTGELFF. The CDR3 DNA follows: TGCGCCAGCAGCTTGGCCCCTACGGCGGGGACTACCGGGGAGCTGTTTTTT. This sequence joins TRBV5-1 and TRBJ2-2; tentative D call: TRBD2 (6 bases). This CDR3 comprises 17 residues. Per the germline V gene, CDR1 is SGHRS and CDR2 is YFSETQ. V gave up 0 bases and J gave up 5 bases, with 17 bases separating them.

V gene TRBV2 combines with J gene TRBJ2-2; TRBD1 is a possible D gene (6 bases). V lost 7 bases, J lost 2 bases, and 11 bases lay in between. Germline V CDR1 and CDR2: SNHLY, FYNNEI. This CDR3 comprises 14 residues. In nucleotides, the CDR3 is TGTGCCAGCACAGTACAGGGAAACACCGGGGAGCTGTTTTTT. Its protein is CASTVQGNTGELFF.

This clone was detected a few times. CDR3 in DNA: TGCGCCAGCAGCCAGGCGGGGGGCCGCCATGAGCAGTTCTTC. This codes for CASSQAGGRHEQFF. This sequence joins TRBV4-1 and TRBJ2-1; 8 positions match TRBD2. The CDR3 is 14 amino acids. Trimming removed 3 bases from V and 8 bases from J; junction bases left unmatched: 6. In germline, CDR1 is MGHRA, CDR2 YSYEKL.

The gene calls are TRBV11-2 and TRBJ2-5; no clear D gene. Between the trimmed V and J ends, which lost 4 bases and 0 bases, there was a span of 6 bases. CDR1 and CDR2 from the germline V gene are SGHAT and FQNNGV. The CDR3 loop spans 13 amino acids. The CDR3 loop reads CASSSKYQETQYF. CDR3 DNA: TGTGCCAGCAGCTCGAAGTACCAAGAGACCCAGTACTTC.

This clone was seen a few times. The J gene is TRBJ1-2, the V gene TRBV30; TRBD1 agrees at 8 bases. After removal of 2 bases from V and 6 bases from J, the junction contained 5 bases not matched to a gene. The germline CDR1 and CDR2 sequences are GTSNPN and SVGIG (reference sequence). This CDR3 has 13 residues. CDR3 in amino acids: CAWSMDRVDGYTF. The CDR3 nucleotides are TGTGCCTGGAGTATGGACAGGGTCGATGGCTACACCTTC.

V gene TRBV6-1 combines with J gene TRBJ2-3, with TRBD1 matching over 10 bases. CDR1 is MNHNS and CDR2 is SASEGT in the germline V gene. Trimming removed 7 bases from V and 6 bases from J; junction bases left unmatched: 7. The CDR3 covers 14 residues. DNA for the CDR3: TGTGCCAGCAAATTTGGGACAGGGGCCGATACGCAGTATTTT. Protein product: CASKFGTGADTQYF.

Only a few counts were recorded for this clone. J is TRBJ1-4 and V is TRBV10-3, with TRBD1 matching 8 bases. Germline V lookup: CDR1 ENHRY, CDR2 SYGVKD. The CDR3 covers 15 residues. V was clipped by 5 bases and J by 6 bases; unmatched bases: 8. In DNA, the CDR3 is TGTGCCATCAGTCGTGGACAGGGTATTGATGAAAAACTGTTTTTT. It is translated as CAISRGQGIDEKLFF.

This clone has only a few counts. The V gene is TRBV4-1, the J gene TRBJ2-7; D is ambiguous. The CDR3 extends over 15 amino acids. V lost 0 bases, J lost 3 bases, and 12 bases lay in between. In germline, CDR1 is MGHRA, CDR2 YSYEKL. CDR3 sequence (DNA): TGCGCCAGCAGCCAAGATGGCCTCCCCAACTACGAGCAGTACTTC. Translating it yields CASSQDGLPNYEQYF.

The rearrangement joins TRBV7-9 to TRBJ2-1, with D unclear. The CDR3 extends over 17 amino acids. Germline V gene sequence: CDR1 SEHNR, CDR2 FQNEAQ (reference sequence). The V and J ends lost 1 base and 8 bases respectively, with 21 bases between them. The CDR3 sequence: CASSLDVFPHGMDEQFF. DNA for the CDR3: TGTGCCAGCAGCTTAGATGTATTCCCCCACGGTATGGATGAGCAGTTCTTC.

This clone occurred a few times. This chain connects TRBV2 to TRBJ2-1, with TRBD2 identical over 11 bases. The CDR3 runs 17 residues. In germline, CDR1 is SNHLY, CDR2 FYNNEI. The V and J ends lost 5 bases and 0 bases, in that order; junction bases with no gene match: 6. CDR3 amino acids: CASSRLAGGYSYNEQFF. The CDR3 DNA reads as TGTGCCAGCAGTAGGCTAGCGGGGGGCTACTCCTACAATGAGCAGTTCTTC.

The rearrangement uses TRBV19 and TRBJ2-3; a weak D match, TRBD1 (6 bases). The CDR3 sequence is 17 residues long. V lost 5 bases to trimming and J lost 4 bases, with 22 bases between them. CDR1 and CDR2 (germline): LNHDA, SQIVND (reference sequence). The CDR3 nucleotides are TGTGCCAGTAGTCGCCCAGGGACACAGGGTTGGTCAGATACGCAGTATTTT. Translation: CASSRPGTQGWSDTQYF.

The table lists this clone with a few counts. The sample contains more than one DNA sequence encoding this CDR3. The V and J genes are TRBV5-1 and TRBJ1-5; D is undetermined. Germline CDR1 reads SGHRS; CDR2 reads YFSETQ. This CDR3 comprises 15 residues. V was shortened by 0 bases and J by 1 base, with 8 bases between the two germline ends. The CDR3 here is CASSLEGRSNQPQHF. The CDR3 nucleotides are TGCGCCAGCAGCTTGGAGGGAAGGAGCAATCAGCCCCAGCATTTT.

This clone was counted between two and nine times. This chain joins TRBV5-1 and TRBJ2-3, with a weak D call TRBD2 (5 bases). The CDR3 runs 14 residues. Germline V gene data show CDR1 as SGHRS and CDR2 as YFSETQ. V shed 4 bases and J shed 2 bases, with 11 bases lying between them. CDR3 sequence reads: CASSLGAYTDTQYF. The CDR3 DNA is TGCGCCAGCAGCCTGGGAGCCTACACAGATACGCAGTATTTT.

The V call is TRBV7-9, the J call TRBJ1-1; a weak D match, TRBD1 (6 bases). Trimming removed 5 bases at V and 0 bases at J, with 10 bases between. The germline V gene has CDR1 SEHNR and CDR2 FQNEAQ (reference sequence). The CDR3 totals 14 residues. The CDR3 loop reads CASSPTGMNTEAFF. For the CDR3, the DNA is TGTGCCAGCAGCCCTACAGGGATGAACACTGAAGCTTTCTTT.

About this clone itself: The sample has other DNA sequences that encode this CDR3 too. This chain uses TRBV30 with TRBJ2-1, with D tentatively TRBD1 (5 bases). The CDR3 contains 12 residues. Trimming left V 2 bases short and J 6 bases short, with 8 bases between. CDR1 and CDR2 (germline): GTSNPN, SVGIG (reference sequence). In DNA, the CDR3 is TGTGCCTGGAGTCGTCAGGGCAATGAGCAGTTCTTC. Translation gives CAWSRQGNEQFF.

The sample holds a few counts of this clone. The same CDR3 is also encoded by other DNA sequences in this sample. The chain carries TRBV18 and TRBJ2-7; D remains unclear. CDR3 length: 13 residues. Germline CDR1 is KGHSH and CDR2 is LQKENI. V shed 3 bases and J shed 3 bases, with 9 bases lying between them. CDR3 DNA sequence: TGTGCCAGCTCACCCGGACCAAGCTACGAGCAGTACTTC. It is translated as CASSPGPSYEQYF.

This clone was found a few times. The rearrangement links TRBV29-1 to TRBJ1-2; D unclear. The CDR3 consists of 13 residues. CDR1 SQVTM and CDR2 ANQGSEA come from the germline V gene. With 1 base removed from V and 5 bases from J, the gap between germline ends came to 11 bases. CDR3 coding DNA: TGCAGCGTTGAAGGGGTCAGGTCTTATGGCTACACCTTC. This gives the protein CSVEGVRSYGYTF.

The sample holds a few counts of this clone. The CDR3 reads CSVGGGFRETQYF. In DNA, the CDR3 is TGCAGCGTTGGGGGGGGTTTTAGGGAGACCCAGTACTTC. The rearrangement joins TRBV29-1 to TRBJ2-5; TRBD2 matches 7 bases. Germline V lookup: CDR1 SQVTM, CDR2 ANQGSEA. The CDR3 spans 13 residues. V shed 4 bases, J shed 5 bases, and the junction held 7 bases outside the gene matches.

For the CDR3, the DNA is TGTGCCTGGAGTGGATATGCAACTAATGAAAAACTGTTTTTT. Residues: CAWSGYATNEKLFF. This chain links TRBV30 with TRBJ1-4; D unresolved. Germline values: CDR1 GTSNPN, CDR2 SVGIG (reference sequence). CDR3 length: 14 residues. With 1 base removed from V and 0 bases from J, the gap between germline ends came to 6 bases.